This T cell receptor beta chain is from a study of radiation and T cells in renal cell carcinoma. General observations from the study: Compared with controls, irradiated tumors showed greater TCR clonality. Intratumoral heterogeneity was not captured in these approximately 0.9 g regions.

TCRdb's copy holds only in-frame clones and misses some; the assay was immunoSEQ multiplex PCR. The data contain 15,000 to 20,000 clones, 50% to 70% of them seen just once; the ten biggest clones take up around 11%. This sample's treatment: 15 Gy SBRT to primary tumor, nephrectomy 4 weeks later. Notes on this clone: Its matching antigen is unknown.

The specimen comprised tumor tissue, sampled from a patient whose treatment included radiotherapy and nephrectomy. This clonotype was sampled from a man aged 50 to 59 with renal cell carcinoma.

CDR3 loop: CASAPFAETQYF. As DNA, the CDR3 is TGTGCCAGCGCACCTTTCGCAGAGACCCAGTACTTC. The chain combines TRBV2 with TRBJ2-5; D uncertain. V was clipped by 8 bases and J by 4 bases, with 11 bases between them. The germline V gene has CDR1 SNHLY and CDR2 FYNNEI. CDR3 length: 12 residues.